Each of the 28 T cell receptor beta chains below was sequenced from the same sample in a study of T cell responses to AZD1222 COVID-19 vaccine. Clones were sequenced by immunoSEQ multiplex PCR, and TCRdb holds only the in-frame ones, with some missing. The table shows some 95,000 clones, with approximately 88% occurring only once. The source material was peripheral blood, sampled on day 0 of AZD1222 vaccination. These receptors were collected from an adult in good health.

The gene calls are TRBV10-1 and TRBJ2-7, with TRBD1 matching 7 bases. Trimming removed 2 bases from V and 2 bases from J; junction bases left unmatched: 3. The CDR3 has 14 residues. The germline V gene has CDR1 WNHNN and CDR2 SYGVQD (reference sequence). CDR3 sequence: CASSEGDRAYEQYF. The DNA for the CDR3 is TGCGCCAGCAGTGAGGGGGACAGAGCCTACGAGCAGTACTTC.

This rearrangement joins TRBV6-1 to TRBJ2-5; TRBD1 is a possible D gene (6 bases). Trimming took 2 bases from V and 3 from J, leaving 16 bases between them. The CDR3 sequence is 16 residues long. CDR1 is MNHNS, CDR2 SASEGT, per germline. The CDR3 protein is CASSESLDSSKETQYF. CDR3 nucleotide sequence: TGTGCCAGCAGTGAAAGTTTGGACAGTAGTAAAGAGACCCAGTACTTC.

The chain employs TRBV6-5 and TRBJ1-5; possibly TRBD1 for D (6 bases). Trimming left V 8 bases short and J 3 bases short, with 14 bases between. Germline CDR1 and CDR2: MNHEY and SVGAGI. This CDR3 is 14 amino acids long. Here the CDR3 reads CASWGATSNQPQHF. CDR3 nucleotide sequence: TGTGCCAGCTGGGGGGCAACCTCCAATCAGCCCCAGCATTTT.

The chain has TRBV10-3 and TRBJ2-6; the D is unclear. Per the germline V gene, CDR1 is ENHRY and CDR2 is SYGVKD. The CDR3 sequence is 16 residues long. V dropped 0 bases and J dropped 4 bases, with 10 bases sitting between them. CDR3: CAISESAGSGANVLTF. CDR3 nucleotide sequence: TGTGCCATCAGTGAGTCCGCAGGATCCGGGGCCAACGTCCTGACTTTC.

V gene TRBV18 combines with J gene TRBJ2-1, with D possibly TRBD1 on 7 matching bases. Germline assignment: CDR1 KGHSH and CDR2 LQKENI. CDR3 length: 15 residues. With 2 bases removed from V and 4 bases from J, the gap between germline ends came to 12 bases. CDR3 protein: CASSPWAGGYNEQFF. Here the CDR3 DNA reads TGTGCCAGCTCACCATGGGCAGGGGGGTACAATGAGCAGTTCTTC.

The chain carries TRBV7-8 and TRBJ2-7; 9 bases line up with TRBD1. In germline, CDR1 is SGHVS, CDR2 FQNEAQ. After removal of 3 bases from V and 4 bases from J, the junction contained 10 bases not matched to a gene. There are 16 residues in the CDR3. CDR3 sequence (DNA): TGTGCCAGCAGCTTCTACACCGGGACAGGGATATACGAGCAGTACTTC. This gives the protein CASSFYTGTGIYEQYF. The full variable domain, with the rest looked up from reference TRBV7-8 and TRBJ2-7, is GAGVSQSPRYKVAKRGQDVALRCDPISGHVSLFWYQQALGQGPEFLTYFQNEAQLDKSGLPSDRFFAERPEGSVSTLKIQRTQQEDSAVYLCASSFYTGTGIYEQYFGPGTRLTVT.

This clone is a singleton in its sample. The rearrangement joins TRBV18 to TRBJ1-2, with unresolved D. Trimming cost V 3 bases and J 2 bases, with 16 bases left between them. This CDR3 has 16 amino acids. Germline V CDR1 and CDR2: KGHSH, LQKENI. The CDR3 spells CASSPSPGQTNYGYTF. For the CDR3, the DNA is TGTGCCAGCTCACCCTCGCCTGGGCAAACGAACTATGGCTACACCTTC.

At least ten counts were recorded for this clone. The CDR3 protein is CASSLDASNQETQYF. The DNA for the CDR3 is TGTGCCAGCAGCTTAGACGCCAGTAACCAAGAGACCCAGTACTTC. The chain uses TRBV7-3 and TRBJ2-5; no definite D call. With 2 bases removed from V and 0 bases from J, the gap between germline ends came to 10 bases. CDR3 length: 15 residues. CDR1 is SGHTA, CDR2 FQGTGA, per germline.

The V and J genes are TRBV4-1 and TRBJ1-4, with unresolved D. The CDR3 covers 15 residues. With 4 bases removed from V and 4 bases from J, the gap between germline ends came to 13 bases. CDR1 and CDR2 (germline): MGHRA, YSYEKL. Here the CDR3 DNA reads TGCGCCAGCAGCCCTCAGGCCCAGCGTAATGAAAAACTGTTTTTT. Translated, it gives CASSPQAQRNEKLFF.

The chain carries TRBV6-6 and TRBJ1-1; D is possibly TRBD1 (5 bases). The length of the CDR3 is 13 residues. CDR1 is MNHNY and CDR2 is SVGAGI in the germline V gene (reference sequence). Trimming left V 7 bases short and J 2 bases short, with 11 bases between. CDR3 coding DNA: TGTGCCAGCATCCGGGGCCTCAACACTGAAGCTTTCTTT. It encodes CASIRGLNTEAFF.

This clone was observed a single time. This sequence joins TRBV29-1 and TRBJ2-2, with a weak D call TRBD2 (6 bases). The germline V and J ends were trimmed by 4 bases and 1 base, with 10 bases remaining between them. The CDR3 runs 14 residues. Germline lookup yields CDR1 SQVTM and CDR2 ANQGSEA. The CDR3 here is CSVVWRGNTGELFF. Here the CDR3 DNA reads TGCAGCGTTGTGTGGAGGGGGAACACCGGGGAGCTGTTTTTT.

J is TRBJ2-5 and V is TRBV5-4; 9 bases are shared with TRBD1. Trimming at V came to 5 bases and at J to 4 bases, leaving 6 bases not matched to a gene. This CDR3 has 14 residues. Germline values: CDR1 SGHNT, CDR2 YYREEE (reference sequence). The CDR3 DNA sequence: TGTGCCAGCAGACCCGACAGGGGGAGAGAGACCCAGTACTTC. Translating gives CASRPDRGRETQYF. The whole variable domain, filled in from reference TRBV5-4 and TRBJ2-5, reads ETGVTQSPTHLIKTRGQQVTLRCSSQSGHNTVSWYQQALGQGPQFIFQYYREEENGRGNFPPRFSGLQFPNYSSELNVNALELDDSALYLCASRPDRGRETQYFGPGTRLLVL.

V gene TRBV4-3 combines with J gene TRBJ1-4; D not certain. The germline V and J ends were trimmed by 1 base and 4 bases, with 10 bases remaining between them. The length of the CDR3 is 15 residues. Germline V gene sequence: CDR1 LGHNA, CDR2 YSLEER. This chain's CDR3 is CASSQVERVNEKLFF. The CDR3 bases are TGCGCCAGCAGCCAAGTCGAAAGGGTTAATGAAAAACTGTTTTTT.

This sequence joins TRBV5-1 and TRBJ2-1, with D possibly being TRBD2 (5 bases). The CDR3 loop spans 13 amino acids. The germline CDR1 and CDR2 sequences are SGHRS and YFSETQ. V lost 0 bases, J lost 8 bases, and 9 bases lay in between. The CDR3 coding sequence is TGCGCCAGCAGCTTGGGGGCCGGGGATGAGCAGTTCTTC. Its protein is CASSLGAGDEQFF.

The chain carries TRBV28 and TRBJ1-5; tentatively, D is TRBD1 (6 bases). CDR1 and CDR2 (germline): MDHEN, SYDVKM. The CDR3 totals 15 residues. V gave up 6 bases and J gave up 7 bases, with 19 bases separating them. DNA for the CDR3: TGTGCCAGCAGCATCGGGACAACTACCGGCCAGCCCCAGCATTTT. Protein sequence: CASSIGTTTGQPQHF.

The V call is TRBV7-3, the J call TRBJ1-1, with D perhaps TRBD1 (5 bases). The CDR3 runs 14 residues. Germline assignment: CDR1 SGHTA and CDR2 FQGTGA. Trimming shortened V by 2 bases and J by 5 bases, and 12 bases separated the two germline ends. The CDR3 nucleotides read TGTGCCAGCAGCTTAGTGGGGCGGGGGACTGAAGCTTTCTTT. Amino acid sequence: CASSLVGRGTEAFF.

The chain couples TRBV6-5 to TRBJ2-5; D might be TRBD1 (5 bases). This CDR3 is 14 amino acids long. Trimming took 4 bases from V and 5 from J, leaving 14 bases between them. The V gene's germline CDR1 is MNHEY and CDR2 SVGAGI. The CDR3 loop reads CASSLYQGPETQYF. The CDR3 region has the DNA TGTGCCAGCAGTTTATATCAGGGTCCCGAGACCCAGTACTTC.

J is TRBJ1-2 and V is TRBV7-9; D is uncertain. Germline V gene sequence: CDR1 SEHNR, CDR2 FQNEAQ (reference sequence). This CDR3 has 12 residues. V shed 4 bases and J shed 2 bases, with 5 bases lying between them. The CDR3 nucleotides are TGTGCCAGCAGCTCGAACAACTATGGCTACACCTTC. Residues: CASSSNNYGYTF. The whole variable domain, remainder taken from reference TRBV7-9 and TRBJ1-2, is DTGVSQNPRHKITKRGQNVTFRCDPISEHNRLYWYRQTLGQGPEFLTYFQNEAQLEKSRLLSDRFSAERPKGSFSTLEIQRTEQGDSAMYLCASSSNNYGYTFGSGTRLTVV.

The genes are TRBV6-5 and TRBJ1-6; 7 bases are a match to TRBD1. Looked up from germline, CDR1 is MNHEY and CDR2 is SVGAGI. The V gene end was trimmed by 6 bases and the J gene end by 7 bases; junction bases not matched to a gene: 9. The CDR3 has 15 amino acids. The CDR3 region is CASRSDRVDNSPLHF. The CDR3 DNA reads as TGTGCCAGCAGGAGCGACAGGGTAGACAATTCACCCCTCCACTTT.

The chain has TRBV21-1 and TRBJ2-5; TRBD2 reflects the table's D call only, with no check against the DNA. TRBV21-1 is listed as a pseudogene. This CDR3 has 18 amino acids. For the CDR3, the DNA is TGTGCCAGCACACGAATAGGGGCTAGCGGGGGGGGTCAAGAGACCCAGTACTTC. Translated, it gives CASTRIGASGGGQETQYF.

The chain carries TRBV29-1 and TRBJ2-1; 10 positions match TRBD2. Germline V gene data show CDR1 as SQVTM and CDR2 as ANQGSEA. Trimming at V came to 4 bases and at J to 4 bases, leaving 7 bases not matched to a gene. The CDR3 spans 15 residues. CDR3 region: CSVVVTSGDYNEQFF. DNA for the CDR3: TGCAGCGTTGTTGTAACTAGCGGGGATTACAATGAGCAGTTCTTC.

CDR3 DNA sequence: TGTGCCAGCAGCTTCGGTTTTAACTATGGCTACACCTTC. Translating gives CASSFGFNYGYTF. V and J are TRBV12-3 or TRBV12-4 and TRBJ1-2; D gene ambiguous. The CDR3 contains 13 residues. Trimming removed 6 bases at V and 1 base at J, with 9 bases between.

The rearrangement joins TRBV11-3 to TRBJ1-1, with D unclear. CDR3 length: 14 residues. Trimming shortened V by 3 bases and J by 3 bases, and 11 bases separated the two germline ends. Germline lookup yields CDR1 SGHNT and CDR2 YENEEA. The CDR3 reads CASSFSGEDTEAFF. Written as DNA, the CDR3 is TGTGCCAGCAGCTTCTCTGGGGAAGACACTGAAGCTTTCTTT.

This rearrangement joins TRBV5-1 to TRBJ1-5, with D unclear. The V and J ends lost 0 bases and 2 bases respectively, with 6 bases between them. This CDR3 has 14 amino acids. Germline-derived CDR1 and CDR2 are SGHRS and YFSETQ. CDR3 sequence: CASSLDGGNQPQHF. CDR3 coding DNA: TGCGCCAGCAGCTTGGACGGAGGCAATCAGCCCCAGCATTTT.

DNA of the CDR3: TGTGCCAGCAGCCACTATGGCTACACCTTC. It yields the protein CASSHYGYTF. V usage is TRBV21-1 and J usage is TRBJ1-2. TRBV21-1 is a known pseudogene. The CDR3 spans 10 residues.

V gene TRBV5-5 combines with J gene TRBJ1-6; 10 bases match TRBD1. CDR1 is SGHKS, CDR2 YYEKEE, per germline (reference sequence). J was trimmed by 9 bases and V by 4 bases; bases with no gene match: 4. CDR3 length: 14 residues. In DNA, the CDR3 is TGTGCCAGCAGCCCGGGACAGGGGAGTTCACCCCTCCACTTT. Translation: CASSPGQGSSPLHF.

The genes are TRBV24-1 and TRBJ1-4, with 8 bases lining up with TRBD1. Germline V gives CDR1 KGHDR, CDR2 SFDVKD. After removal of 5 bases from V and 8 bases from J, the junction contained 9 bases not matched to a gene. CDR3 size: 15 residues. The CDR3 loop reads CATSVQGARLEKLFF. The CDR3 DNA reads TGTGCCACCAGTGTCCAGGGGGCGCGACTAGAAAAACTGTTTTTT.

The chain combines TRBV5-4 with TRBJ1-2, with 10 bases identical to TRBD1. This CDR3 is 17 amino acids long. V lost 0 bases to trimming and J lost 5 bases; unmatched junction nucleotides: 10. CDR1 is SGHNT and CDR2 is YYREEE in the germline V gene (reference sequence). As DNA, the CDR3 is TGTGCCAGCAGCTTGGTGGGACAGGGGATCAGTGTTTATGGCTACACCTTC. Residues: CASSLVGQGISVYGYTF.